Included here is one T cell receptor beta chain sequence, with context. Its antigen is not identified. The record originates from a study of cytomegalovirus exposure and HLA in healthy donors. As for the study in general: Approximately 85 million unique TCRs from HLA-typed donors were held in an early data release. Study observations and caveats: A few CMV-associated chains were confirmed in vitro to be specific for CMV antigens. More clonal expansion characterized HLA-associated TCR beta chains than equally common others in a later analysis.

The PCR used 60 Vbeta and 13 Jbeta primers. The repertoire was sequenced with immunoSEQ multiplex PCR; TCRdb's copy has only in-frame clones and lacks some. Of about 120,000 clones in the sample, 60% to 85% were seen once. V gave up 5 bases and J gave up 5 bases, with 18 bases separating them. This CDR3 has 15 residues. Per germline, CDR1 SEHNR and CDR2 FQNEAQ (reference sequence). The source material was PBMCs. The chain joins TRBV7-9 to TRBJ2-5, with a weak D call TRBD1 (8 bases). This TCR came from a woman aged 35 to 49 in good health and CMV-seropositive. CDR3 in DNA: TGTGCCAGCAGCACCCGACAGGGGAGGGCGGAGACCCAGTACTTC. As protein: CASSTRQGRAETQYF.